This TCR beta chain was captured in a study of post-analysis software for immune sequencing data. Findings and limits, study-wide: Normalized Chao1 diversity was significantly lower in multiple sclerosis patients than in controls. A few TRBV segments, TRBV5-6, TRBV5-1 and TRBV20-1 among them, were found more frequent in patients than controls.

As for this clonotype: The antigen remains undetermined.

Built from TCR beta cDNA, the libraries had unique molecular identifiers in them. From roughly 1 to 10 million T cells, hundreds of thousands of cDNA molecules were obtained. From the PCR reads, TCRdb called clonotypes with MiXCR, one entry per CDR3 protein. This sample has around 770,000 distinct CDR3 sequences, with roughly 50% found just once. Germline V gives CDR1 KGHDR, CDR2 SFDVKD. The V and J ends lost 0 bases and 8 bases respectively, with 16 bases between them. CDR3 size: 16 residues. The clonotype was recovered from a girl aged 10-17 years with multiple sclerosis. Sequenced: blood. The chain links TRBV24-1 to TRBJ2-1; the D call may be TRBD1 or TRBD2 (6 bases each). The CDR3 is CATSDLVGGEDDEQFF. The CDR3 bases are TGTGCCACCAGTGATTTGGTCGGGGGCGAAGATGATGAGCAGTTCTTC.